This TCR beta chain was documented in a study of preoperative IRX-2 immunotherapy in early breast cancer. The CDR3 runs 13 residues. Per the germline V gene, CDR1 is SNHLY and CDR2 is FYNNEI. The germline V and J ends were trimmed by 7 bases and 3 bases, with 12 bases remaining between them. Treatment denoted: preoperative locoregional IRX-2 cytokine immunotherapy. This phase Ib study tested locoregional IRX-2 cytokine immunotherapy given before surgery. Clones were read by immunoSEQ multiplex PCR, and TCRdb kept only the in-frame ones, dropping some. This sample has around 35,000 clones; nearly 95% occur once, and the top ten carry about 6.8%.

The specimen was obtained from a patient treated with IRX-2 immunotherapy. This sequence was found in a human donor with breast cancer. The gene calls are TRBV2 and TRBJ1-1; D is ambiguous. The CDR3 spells CASNREVDTEAFF. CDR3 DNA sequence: TGTGCCAGCAACCGGGAGGTCGACACTGAAGCTTTCTTT. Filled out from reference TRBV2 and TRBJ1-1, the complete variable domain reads EPEVTQTPSHQVTQMGQEVILRCVPISNHLYFYWYRQILGQKVEFLVSFYNNEISEKSEIFDDQFSVERPDGSNFTLKIRSTKLEDSAMYFCASNREVDTEAFFGQGTRLTVV.